Given below is one T cell receptor (beta chain) in context. No antigen is known for it. The PCR used 60 Vbeta and 13 Jbeta primers. Here immunoSEQ multiplex PCR was the method, and the copy in TCRdb shows in-frame clones only, minus some. In the table there are about 180,000 clones, 70% to 85% of which are singletons. This entry belongs to a study of cytomegalovirus exposure and HLA in healthy donors. Overall study findings and caveats: Later analysis identified a missense DCLRE1C variant that was linked to TCR beta V- and J-gene trimming. Reported results showed that the classifier diagnosed cytomegalovirus status with high specificity and sensitivity.

The germline CDR1 and CDR2 sequences are MNHNS and SASEGT. The CDR3 has 15 amino acids. The gene calls are TRBV6-1 and TRBJ2-5; 8 nucleotides align to TRBD1. TRBJ2-7 matches the DNA end more closely, so the J call is doubtful. The TCR originated in a woman aged 55 to 70 in good health and CMV-seropositive. The sequencing input was PBMCs. The CDR3 region has the DNA TGTGCCAGCAGTGAAGCCGGACAGGGACGGTACGAGCAGTACTTC. Protein: CASSEAGQGRYEQYF.